The 28 T cell receptor beta chains below were found in one sample sequenced in a study of cytomegalovirus exposure and HLA in healthy donors. This PCR relied on a set of 60 Vbeta primers and 13 Jbeta primers. Clones were sequenced by immunoSEQ multiplex PCR, and TCRdb holds only the in-frame ones, with some missing. The data contain approximately 50,000 clones, around 52% of them singletons. The specimen sequenced was PBMCs. Receptors were obtained from a human donor in good health.

This rearrangement joins TRBV6-5 to TRBJ2-7; the match to TRBD1 covers 7 bases. Germline V gene data show CDR1 as MNHEY and CDR2 as SVGAGI. The CDR3 contains 15 residues. V lost 2 bases to trimming and J lost 3 bases; unmatched junction nucleotides: 7. The DNA for the CDR3 is TGTGCCAGCAGTTACGATCAGGGGGAGTACTACGAGCAGTACTTC. Protein product: CASSYDQGEYYEQYF.

The J gene is TRBJ2-7, the V gene TRBV20-1; D possibly corresponds to TRBD2 (6 bases). The CDR3 length is 11 residues. The germline V gene has CDR1 DFQATT and CDR2 SNEGSKA (reference sequence). V was cut by 6 bases and J by 3 bases, with 9 bases left in between. The CDR3 protein is CSAGTGYEQYF. The CDR3 nucleotides are TGCAGTGCCGGGACTGGCTACGAGCAGTACTTC.

V usage is TRBV9 and J usage is TRBJ2-1; 10 bases fit TRBD2. The CDR3 is 16 residues long. CDR1 and CDR2 from the germline V gene are SGDLS and YYNGEE. V shed 4 bases and J 5 bases; nucleotides not matched to a gene: 9. The CDR3 DNA follows: TGTGCCAGCAGCTGGGGGGGGACTAGCGCTAACAATGAGCAGTTCTTC. It is translated as CASSWGGTSANNEQFF.

V is TRBV5-6 and J is TRBJ2-5, with 7 nucleotides matching TRBD1. V shed 4 bases, J shed 11 bases, and the junction held 17 bases outside the gene matches. The CDR3 contains 15 residues. CDR1 and CDR2 from the germline V gene are SGHDT and YYEEEE. The CDR3 coding sequence is TGTGCCAGCAGCAGCGGCGACAGGGTAGGGAGAGAGCAGTACTTC. Translating it yields CASSSGDRVGREQYF.

This clone was detected a few times. This rearrangement joins TRBV5-1 to TRBJ1-4; 9 bases map to TRBD1. CDR1 is SGHRS and CDR2 is YFSETQ in the germline V gene. V shed 7 bases, J shed 10 bases, and the junction held 11 bases outside the gene matches. The CDR3 is 14 residues long. CDR3 protein: CASGVRDRDGKLFF. In DNA, the CDR3 is TGCGCCAGCGGGGTCCGGGACAGGGACGGAAAACTGTTTTTT.

The rearrangement uses TRBV7-6 and TRBJ2-5; no reliable D call. The last part of the DNA fits TRBJ2-7 better; the J call may be wrong. The germline V gene encodes CDR1 SGHVS and CDR2 FNYEAQ. The CDR3 spans 12 residues. CDR3 region: CASSLMESEQYF. CDR3 in DNA: TGTGCCAGCAGCTTAATGGAGAGCGAGCAGTACTTC.

The chain joins TRBV7-2 to TRBJ1-2, with D uncertain. CDR1 is SGHTA and CDR2 is FQGNSA in the germline V gene. The CDR3 covers 12 residues. Trimming removed 1 base from V and 5 bases from J, with 5 bases in between. The CDR3 protein is CASSLGAYGYTF. CDR3 bases: TGTGCCAGCAGCTTAGGAGCGTATGGCTACACCTTC.

The chain carries TRBV11-2 and TRBJ2-5, with D tentatively TRBD2 (6 bases). Trimming pared 4 bases from V and 9 bases from J, leaving 15 bases between. The CDR3 loop spans 13 amino acids. In germline, CDR1 is SGHAT, CDR2 FQNNGV. The CDR3, as DNA: TGTGCCAGCAGCTCGGGCGGGGCTGGAGCCCAGTACTTC. Its protein is CASSSGGAGAQYF.

This clone was picked up a small number of times. The CDR3 here is CAWSDRQGGDEQFF. CDR3 bases: TGTGCCTGGAGTGATCGACAGGGGGGGGATGAGCAGTTCTTC. The chain couples TRBV30 to TRBJ2-1; 9 bases match TRBD1. With 1 base clipped from V and 8 bases from J, the junction kept 6 bases outside the gene matches. This CDR3 spans 14 amino acids. Looked up from germline, CDR1 is GTSNPN and CDR2 is SVGIG (reference sequence).

In its sample, this clone was seen a few times. The V gene is TRBV4-1, the J gene TRBJ2-5, with 8 bases that match TRBD2. In germline, CDR1 is MGHRA, CDR2 YSYEKL. Trimming took 4 bases from V and 4 from J; bases not matched to a gene: 11. The length of the CDR3 is 16 residues. CDR3 sequence reads: CASSLGGAGGRETQYF. Here the CDR3 DNA reads TGCGCCAGCAGCCTCGGCGGGGCGGGGGGCAGAGAGACCCAGTACTTC.

The chain couples TRBV25-1 to TRBJ2-7; TRBD1 aligns across 11 bases. Germline CDR1 reads MGHDK; CDR2 reads SYGVNS. The ends lost 4 bases at V and 2 bases at J; junction bases unmatched: 7. The CDR3 has 16 residues. The CDR3 here is CASSGWGTGGTYEQYF. The CDR3 DNA reads TGTGCCAGCAGTGGATGGGGGACAGGGGGGACCTACGAGCAGTACTTC.

The rearrangement uses TRBV5-1 and TRBJ1-1; TRBD1 matches at 10 bases. J gave up 6 bases and V 2 bases, and 10 bases lay outside the gene matches. Per germline, CDR1 SGHRS and CDR2 YFSETQ. The CDR3 sequence is 16 residues long. Written as DNA, the CDR3 is TGCGCCAGCAGCTTCGGGGACAGGGGCCGGGATGCTGAAGCTTTCTTT. Protein sequence: CASSFGDRGRDAEAFF.

The table lists this clone with a few counts. This chain uses TRBV30 with TRBJ2-2; 12 bases agree with TRBD2. Germline V gene sequence: CDR1 GTSNPN, CDR2 SVGIG (reference sequence). J gave up 4 bases and V 5 bases, and 2 bases lay outside the gene matches. There are 14 residues in the CDR3. The DNA of the CDR3 is TGTGCCTGGCGGGGACTAGCGGGCACCGGGGAGCTGTTTTTT. Its protein product is CAWRGLAGTGELFF.

This clone was seen once. The CDR3 region has the DNA TGTGCCAGCAGCTACGGACAGGGGGACCCCAACTATGGCTACACCTTC. Its protein product is CASSYGQGDPNYGYTF. The J gene is TRBJ1-2, the V gene TRBV6-6; 10 bases agree with TRBD1. Trimming cost V 6 bases and J 2 bases; bases outside gene matches: 9. Germline-derived CDR1 and CDR2 are MNHNY and SVGAGI (reference sequence). This CDR3 is built from 16 residues.

The J gene is TRBJ2-7, the V gene TRBV19; 7 bases line up with TRBD2. Unmatched junction bases numbered 9, after V lost 7 bases and J lost 3 bases. The CDR3 totals 14 residues. Germline CDR1 and CDR2: LNHDA and SQIVND (reference sequence). The CDR3: CASTSTGGIYEQYF. DNA of the CDR3: TGTGCCAGTACGTCGACGGGGGGTATCTACGAGCAGTACTTC.

This chain links TRBV4-3 with TRBJ1-1, with unresolved D. CDR1 and CDR2 (germline): LGHNA, YSLEER. This CDR3 region has 14 residues. The ends were cut back, 4 bases at V and 1 base at J, with 10 bases in the middle. This CDR3 is CASSPLTGNTEAFF. CDR3 DNA sequence: TGCGCCAGCAGCCCTTTGACGGGGAACACTGAAGCTTTCTTT.

This chain links TRBV9 with TRBJ2-6, with TRBD1 as a possible D gene (5 bases). The V end lost 1 base, the J end lost 4 bases, and 6 bases lay between the germline ends. The V gene's germline CDR1 is SGDLS and CDR2 YYNGEE. CDR3 length: 14 residues. As DNA, the CDR3 is TGTGCCAGCAGCGTATCAGGGGGGGCCAACGTCCTGACTTTC. Translated: CASSVSGGANVLTF.

This clone was seen a few times. The chain couples TRBV30 to TRBJ1-1, with TRBD1 as a possible D gene (5 bases). The V and J ends lost 3 bases and 1 base respectively, with 9 bases between them. Germline lookup yields CDR1 GTSNPN and CDR2 SVGIG (reference sequence). This CDR3 is built from 13 residues. CDR3 coding DNA: TGTGCCTGGAGGAGAGACAGGAACACTGAAGCTTTCTTT. Translation gives CAWRRDRNTEAFF.

Details on this clone: Additional DNA sequences in this sample encode the identical CDR3. This chain connects TRBV4-1 to TRBJ1-1, with D possibly TRBD1 on 5 matching bases. Deletions cut 1 base from V and 8 bases from J, with 20 bases between. The CDR3 has 16 residues. Germline lookup yields CDR1 MGHRA and CDR2 YSYEKL. The CDR3 DNA reads as TGCGCCAGCAGCCAAGCGGCAGGGCTTGGGCTTGACGAAGCTTTCTTT. Translated, it gives CASSQAAGLGLDEAFF.

The chain combines TRBV7-9 with TRBJ1-2; D ambiguous. CDR3 size: 16 residues. The germline gives CDR1 SEHNR, CDR2 FQNEAQ (reference sequence). The V gene lost 7 bases and the J gene lost 5 bases, with 23 bases spanning the gap. The CDR3 here is CASTLQGGGDAYGYTF. CDR3 nucleotide sequence: TGTGCCAGCACCCTCCAAGGCGGCGGAGACGCATATGGCTACACCTTC. Together with reference TRBV7-9 and TRBJ1-2, the CDR3 gives the full variable domain: DTGVSQNPRHKITKRGQNVTFRCDPISEHNRLYWYRQTLGQGPEFLTYFQNEAQLEKSRLLSDRFSAERPKGSFSTLEIQRTEQGDSAMYLCASTLQGGGDAYGYTFGSGTRLTVV.

Of note for this clone: A junction end diverges from the germline sequence, so it may reflect a read error. This sequence joins TRBV6-5 and TRBJ1-2, with D unclear. From germline, CDR1 is MNHEY and CDR2 SVGAGI. The CDR3 contains 14 residues. This CDR3 reads CASSYLRDGYGYPF. The CDR3, as DNA: TGTGCCAGCAGTTACCTTCGCGACGGGTATGGCTACCCCTTC.

This sequence joins TRBV6-1 and TRBJ1-4; 8 nucleotides match TRBD1. J was trimmed by 0 bases and V by 11 bases; bases with no gene match: 8. The CDR3 is 15 amino acids. Per germline, CDR1 MNHNS and CDR2 SASEGT. CDR3 in amino acids: CAGKTGAATNEKLFF. CDR3 nucleotides: TGTGCCGGGAAGACAGGGGCTGCAACTAATGAAAAACTGTTTTTT.

This chain links TRBV27 with TRBJ2-1; D might be TRBD1 (6 bases). The germline V gene has CDR1 MNHEY and CDR2 SMNVEV (reference sequence). Trimming cost V 6 bases and J 11 bases, with 14 bases left between them. The CDR3 is 12 amino acids. The CDR3 sequence: CASSFGQRKQFF. The CDR3 DNA sequence: TGTGCCAGCAGCTTCGGACAGAGGAAGCAGTTCTTC.

V is TRBV27 and J is TRBJ2-7, with 7 bases identical to TRBD1. Germline V CDR1 and CDR2: MNHEY, SMNVEV (reference sequence). The V and J ends lost 3 bases and 0 bases, in that order; junction bases with no gene match: 2. The CDR3 covers 14 residues. Written as DNA, the CDR3 is TGTGCCAGCAGTTTGTGGACAGGCTCCTACGAGCAGTACTTC. Protein product: CASSLWTGSYEQYF.

The J gene is TRBJ1-1, the V gene TRBV5-1, with D perhaps TRBD1 (5 bases). The CDR3 totals 16 residues. Germline-derived CDR1 and CDR2 are SGHRS and YFSETQ. Trimming took off 0 bases at V and 2 bases at J, with 14 bases between the two ends. The CDR3 DNA is TGCGCCAGCAGCTTGGTCGGGGGAGGTGAAAACACTGAAGCTTTCTTT. This encodes CASSLVGGGENTEAFF.

For the CDR3, the DNA is TGTGCCAGCAGGCAAGGCGGGGGAAGCCTCGAGCAGTACTTC. Translating it yields CASRQGGGSLEQYF. The chain uses TRBV6-6 and TRBJ2-7; 7 nucleotides line up with TRBD2. Germline assignment: CDR1 MNHNY and CDR2 SVGAGI (reference sequence). The CDR3 loop spans 14 amino acids. Unmatched junction bases numbered 11, after V lost 6 bases and J lost 6 bases.

The chain is built from TRBV7-2 and TRBJ2-7, with 10 bases lining up with TRBD2. Trimming took 5 bases from V and 3 from J; bases not matched to a gene: 7. The CDR3 loop spans 15 amino acids. Per the germline V gene, CDR1 is SGHTA and CDR2 is FQGNSA. For the CDR3, the DNA is TGTGCCAGCAGCCTACAGCGGGGGGGCCACTACGAGCAGTACTTC. It is translated as CASSLQRGGHYEQYF.

This clone has only a few counts. The chain carries TRBV19 and TRBJ1-2; TRBD1 agrees at 8 bases. The germline gives CDR1 LNHDA, CDR2 SQIVND (reference sequence). The V and J ends lost 5 bases and 4 bases, in that order; junction bases with no gene match: 12. CDR3 size: 16 residues. CDR3 region: CASSPGGTGGGYGYTF. The CDR3 DNA reads as TGTGCCAGTAGTCCCGGGGGGACAGGCGGCGGCTATGGCTACACCTTC.